This T cell receptor beta chain was retrieved from a study of blood T cell repertoires in COVID-19. Study-wide background: Sample material is recorded as cDNA or gDNA derived from T cells, B-cell-depleted T cells, or PBMCs.

Under the authors' procedure: Amplification with reference gene primers provided the estimates of nucleated cell counts. TCRdb keeps only in-frame clones here, not all; method: immunoSEQ multiplex PCR. That table furnishes V, J and clone size, whereas the DNA furnished D and trimming. The sample holds roughly 140,000 clones, more than 75% seen once. In Seattle, patients joined the study during active infection and were tracked longitudinally. The germline V gene has CDR1 MDHEN and CDR2 SYDVKM. The CDR3 is 13 residues long. V was clipped by 4 bases and J by 5 bases, with 11 bases between them. The chain employs TRBV28 and TRBJ1-2; a weak D match, TRBD1 (5 bases). The receptor's source is a woman aged 55-69 years with COVID-19, enrolled during active disease. The sequencing input was peripheral blood. In DNA, the CDR3 is TGTGCCAGCAGTTCAAGGGGAAGGTATGGCTACACCTTC. It is translated as CASSSRGRYGYTF.